This T cell receptor (beta chain) was obtained from a study of blood T cell repertoires in COVID-19. Germline V gene lookup returns CDR1 LNHDA and CDR2 SQIVND (reference sequence). The V end lost 5 bases, the J end lost 1 base, and 12 bases lay between the germline ends. The CDR3 runs 14 residues. As processed by the authors: It was from reference gene primer amplification that nucleated cell counts were estimated. This table comes from immunoSEQ multiplex PCR, and its TCRdb copy is limited to in-frame clones, with some not included. The V and J calls and clone size are taken from that table; D and trimming were inferred from the DNA. The sample shows fewer than 200,000 clones, roughly 87% of them seen only once.

This TCR came from a human donor with acute COVID-19. The donor label of this sample is uncertain. Material: PBMCs or T cells enriched from blood (not recorded which). The chain uses TRBV19 and TRBJ2-7; perhaps TRBD2 as D (5 bases). CDR3 protein: CASSLLGGSYEQYF. CDR3 DNA: TGTGCCAGTAGTCTCTTGGGCGGGTCCTACGAGCAGTACTTC.